This is a list of T cell receptor beta chains from one sample in a study of blood T cell repertoires in COVID-19. Sequencing was performed with immunoSEQ multiplex PCR; in TCRdb, only in-frame clones are kept and a portion is missing. The sample carries 53,000 or so clones, approximately 84% recorded once. Sequenced sample: peripheral blood. The receptors shown here come from a man aged 70-80 years with active COVID-19. The CDR3 runs from the conserved cysteine through the conserved F or W. Each record gives: CDR3 protein, CDR3 DNA, V gene, J gene, clone size, D gene. D genes are given only for firm matches. Size is omitted from some rows. Given values are once, few, many or a class for expanded clones.

CARSLPSYEQYF	TGTGCCAGAAGCTTACCGAGTTACGAGCAGTACTTC	TRBV7-5	TRBJ2-7	.	.
CASSLRNSPLHF	TGTGCCAGCAGCCTGAGGAATTCACCCCTCCACTTT	TRBV2	TRBJ1-6	.	.
CASSLRTSGTTDTQYF	TGTGCCAGCAGCCTACGGACTAGCGGGACCACAGATACGCAGTATTTT	TRBV5-4	TRBJ2-3	.	TRBD2
CASSWGQANTEAFF	TGTGCCAGCTCATGGGGACAGGCGAACACTGAAGCTTTCTTT	TRBV18	TRBJ1-1	.	TRBD1
CASSSRGQGNTIYF	TGTGCCAGCAGCTCCCGGGGACAGGGAAACACCATATATTTT	TRBV5-4	TRBJ1-3	.	TRBD1
CASSSVHRTGEVNEQFF	TGTGCCAGCAGCTCGGTACATCGGACAGGGGAGGTAAATGAGCAGTTCTTC	TRBV7-8	TRBJ2-1	once	TRBD1
CASSIIGAGDTQYF	TGTGCCAGTAGTATAATTGGTGCAGGAGATACGCAGTATTTT	TRBV19	TRBJ2-3	.	.
CASSVNSAGKKNTGELFF	TGTGCCAGCAGCGTAAATAGCGCGGGGAAAAAGAACACCGGGGAGCTGTTTTTT	TRBV9	TRBJ2-2	.	.
CASSPRGTDTQYF	TGTGCCAGCAGCCCTCGGGGAACAGATACGCAGTATTTT	TRBV3-1/TRBV3-2	TRBJ2-3	.	.
CASSRTDGGGTQHF	TGTGCCAGCAGCCGAACGGACGGGGGAGGAACCCAGCATTTT	TRBV5-6	TRBJ1-5	.	.
CATSDFRTEGYTF	TGTGCCACCAGTGATTTCAGGACAGAGGGCTACACCTTC	TRBV24-1	TRBJ1-2	.	.
CASSFSPVGGNQPQHF	TGTGCCAGCAGCTTCTCACCGGTGGGAGGGAATCAGCCCCAGCATTTT	TRBV5-5	TRBJ1-5	.	.
CASGPGRGGNTIYF	TGTGCTAGTGGCCCCGGTAGAGGTGGAAACACCATATATTTT	TRBV12-5	TRBJ1-3	once	.
CASSLVGADEQFF	TGTGCCAGCAGTTTGGTGGGGGCGGATGAGCAGTTCTTC	TRBV12-3/TRBV12-4	TRBJ2-1	.	.
CASSLAVAGDDTEAFF	TGTGCCAGCAGCTTAGCGGTCGCAGGGGACGACACTGAAGCTTTCTTT	TRBV11-1	TRBJ1-1	few	.
CASSALGTAQFF	TGTGCCAGTAGTGCGTTGGGGACTGCGCAGTTCTTC	TRBV19	TRBJ2-1	once	.
CASSQDRREGLWFSGEQFF	TGTGCCAGCAGCCAAGATCGGCGGGAGGGCCTCTGGTTTTCTGGTGAGCAGTTCTTC	TRBV14	TRBJ2-1	.	TRBD2
CASSTYGTGQHF	TGTGCCAGTAGTACATACGGGACAGGCCAGCATTTT	TRBV19	TRBJ1-5	.	TRBD1
CASSMAGTSEETQYF	TGCGCCAGCAGCATGGCCGGGACTAGCGAAGAGACCCAGTACTTC	TRBV5-1	TRBJ2-5	.	TRBD2
CATSDGSGVSTDTQYF	TGTGCCACCAGTGATGGGAGCGGGGTGAGCACAGATACGCAGTATTTT	TRBV24-1	TRBJ2-3	.	TRBD2
CAISETEGHEQYF	TGTGCCATCAGTGAGACGGAGGGCCACGAGCAGTACTTC	TRBV10-3	TRBJ2-7	.	.
CASSPTGDSEAFF	TGTGCCAGCAGCCCTACTGGGGACTCTGAAGCTTTCTTT	TRBV5-4	TRBJ1-1	few	.
CAWIHGTGKSYEQYF	TGTGCCTGGATCCACGGGACAGGGAAGTCCTACGAGCAGTACTTC	TRBV30	TRBJ2-7	.	TRBD1
CASSLEAGETQYF	TGTGCCAGCAGCTTAGAAGCGGGGGAGACCCAGTACTTC	TRBV7-2	TRBJ2-5	.	TRBD2
CATSRDPGGTEAFF	TGTGCCACCAGCAGAGACCCAGGGGGCACTGAAGCTTTCTTT	TRBV15	TRBJ1-1	.	TRBD1
CASSQEGGQAYNEQFF	TGCGCCAGCAGCCAAGAAGGGGGACAGGCTTACAATGAGCAGTTCTTC	TRBV4-1	TRBJ2-1	.	TRBD1
CATSDSGQGPTGELFF	TGTGCCACCAGTGATTCCGGACAGGGCCCCACCGGGGAGCTGTTTTTT	TRBV24-1	TRBJ2-2	.	TRBD1
CASSSSGLKTQYF	TGTGCCAGCAGCTCCAGCGGACTAAAGACCCAGTACTTC	TRBV7-2	TRBJ2-5	.	.
CASSPLGTSVEQYF	TGTGCCAGCAGCCCCTTAGGGACTAGCGTCGAGCAGTACTTC	TRBV7-3	TRBJ2-7	.	TRBD2
CASSQAIERGDTQYF	TGCGCCAGCAGCCAGGCAATCGAGCGGGGAGATACGCAGTATTTT	TRBV4-3	TRBJ2-3	once	TRBD2
CASSSGRTNTEAFF	TGTGCCAGCAGCTCCGGCCGGACAAACACTGAAGCTTTCTTT	TRBV7-3	TRBJ1-1	.	.
CSVKQGNTEAFF	TGCAGCGTAAAACAGGGGAACACTGAAGCTTTCTTT	TRBV29-1	TRBJ1-1	.	.
CAWSVQALAGATF	TGTGCCTGGAGTGTACAGGCGCTAGCGGGAGCCACCTTC	TRBV30	TRBJ2-7	few	TRBD2
CASSLTGMNTEAFF	TGTGCCAGCAGCTTGACAGGGATGAACACTGAAGCTTTCTTT	TRBV5-8	TRBJ1-1	.	.
CASSQARSGTGANVLTF	TGCGCCAGCAGCCAAGCCAGGTCAGGGACTGGGGCCAACGTCCTGACTTTC	TRBV4-3	TRBJ2-6	.	.
CASSFGAGGVSSTDTQYF	TGTGCCAGCAGCTTCGGGGCGGGAGGCGTTTCAAGCACAGATACGCAGTATTTT	TRBV7-3	TRBJ2-3	.	TRBD2
CASSQETGNSYEQYF	TGTGCCAGCAGCCAAGAGACAGGGAACTCCTACGAGCAGTACTTC	TRBV3-1/TRBV3-2	TRBJ2-7	once	TRBD1
CASSSTGVDTEAFF	TGTGCCAGCAGCTCGACAGGGGTCGACACTGAAGCTTTCTTT	TRBV5-5	TRBJ1-1	.	TRBD1
CASSQGLAPDTQYF	TGTGCCAGCAGCCAAGGACTAGCCCCAGATACGCAGTATTTT	TRBV3-1/TRBV3-2	TRBJ2-3	.	TRBD2
CSVEGSRGGTDTQYF	TGCAGCGTTGAGGGATCGCGGGGGGGAACAGATACGCAGTATTTT	TRBV29-1	TRBJ2-3	.	TRBD2
CATEGGGKDTEAFF	TGTGCCACCGAGGGGGGGGGCAAGGACACTGAAGCTTTCTTT	TRBV5-4	TRBJ1-1	.	.
CASSPGGRGPYEQYF	TGTGCCAGCAGCCCCGGCGGGCGGGGCCCCTACGAGCAGTACTTC	TRBV28	TRBJ2-7	once	.
CASSQYYEQYF	TGTGCCAGCAGCCAATACTACGAGCAGTACTTC	TRBV3-1/TRBV3-2	TRBJ2-7	.	.
CSARGMGEQFF	TGCAGTGCTCGCGGGATGGGTGAGCAGTTCTTC	TRBV20-1	TRBJ2-1	once	.
CASSVGLAGGRSYNEQFF	TGTGCCAGCAGCGTGGGACTAGCGGGAGGACGCTCCTACAATGAGCAGTTCTTC	TRBV5-6	TRBJ2-1	.	TRBD2
CASSSRDTEGENIQYF	TGTGCCAGCAGCTCCCGGGATACCGAGGGAGAAAACATTCAGTACTTC	TRBV7-3	TRBJ2-4	.	.
CASSYYGVDEQYF	TGTGCCAGCAGTTACTACGGGGTGGACGAGCAGTACTTC	TRBV6-5	TRBJ2-7	.	.
CASSKSGLAGWYTQYF	TGTGCCAGCAGCAAATCGGGACTAGCGGGATGGTATACGCAGTATTTT	TRBV21-1	TRBJ2-3	.	.
CASRDSSGYTF	TGTGCCAGCAGAGACAGTTCTGGCTACACCTTC	TRBV2	TRBJ1-2	.	.
CASRPSGATNEKLFF	TGTGCCAGCAGGCCCTCAGGTGCAACTAATGAAAAACTGTTTTTT	TRBV6-5	TRBJ1-4	.	.
CASSFSGQGSEQYF	TGCGCCAGCAGCTTTTCGGGACAGGGCTCCGAGCAGTACTTC	TRBV5-1	TRBJ2-7	.	TRBD1
CASSQDQALANNSPLHF	TGCGCCAGCAGCCAAGATCAAGCCCTAGCTAATAATTCACCCCTCCACTTT	TRBV4-1	TRBJ1-6	.	.
CASSPGTGYGNTIYF	TGCGCCAGCAGCCCGGGGACAGGGTACGGAAACACCATATATTTT	TRBV5-1	TRBJ1-3	.	TRBD1
CASSLTTGAEQYF	TGTGCCAGCAGCCTAACCACAGGGGCCGAGCAGTACTTC	TRBV7-3	TRBJ2-7	.	TRBD1
CAWGSSGNTIYF	TGTGCCTGGGGCAGCTCTGGAAACACCATATATTTT	TRBV30	TRBJ1-3	once	.
CASSQQGPNQPQHF	TGTGCCAGCAGCCAACAGGGTCCGAATCAGCCCCAGCATTTT	TRBV14	TRBJ1-5	.	.
CASSLVPGRTSETQYF	TGCGCCAGCAGCTTGGTTCCGGGCCGGACATCAGAGACCCAGTACTTC	TRBV5-1	TRBJ2-5	.	.
CASSLNRRTYGYTF	TGCGCCAGCAGCTTGAACAGGCGAACCTATGGCTACACCTTC	TRBV5-1	TRBJ1-2	.	.